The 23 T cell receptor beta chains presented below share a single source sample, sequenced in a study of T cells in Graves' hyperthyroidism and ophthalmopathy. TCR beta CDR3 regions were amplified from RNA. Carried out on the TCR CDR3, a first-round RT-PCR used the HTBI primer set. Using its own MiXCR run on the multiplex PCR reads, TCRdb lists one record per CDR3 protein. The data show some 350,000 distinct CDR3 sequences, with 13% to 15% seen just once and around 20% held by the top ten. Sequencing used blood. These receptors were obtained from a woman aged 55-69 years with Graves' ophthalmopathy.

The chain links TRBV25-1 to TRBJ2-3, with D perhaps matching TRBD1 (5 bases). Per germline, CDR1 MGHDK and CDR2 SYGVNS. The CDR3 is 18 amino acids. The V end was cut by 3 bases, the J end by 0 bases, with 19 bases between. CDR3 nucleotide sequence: TGTGCCAGCAGTGACCCCAGGGCGGCAGCTGAGAGCACAGATACGCAGTATTTT. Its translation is CASSDPRAAAESTDTQYF.

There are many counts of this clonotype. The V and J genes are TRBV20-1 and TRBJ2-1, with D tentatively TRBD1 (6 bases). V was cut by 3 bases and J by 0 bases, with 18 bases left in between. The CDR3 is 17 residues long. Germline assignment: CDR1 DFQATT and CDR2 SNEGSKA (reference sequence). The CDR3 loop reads CSASLPLIGGSYNEQFF. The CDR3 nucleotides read TGCAGTGCTAGCCTCCCTCTAATAGGGGGCTCCTACAATGAGCAGTTCTTC.

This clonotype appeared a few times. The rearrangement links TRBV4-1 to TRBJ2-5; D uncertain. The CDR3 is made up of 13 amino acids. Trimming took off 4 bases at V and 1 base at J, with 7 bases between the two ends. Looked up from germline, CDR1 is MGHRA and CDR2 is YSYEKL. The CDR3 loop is CASSRYSQETQYF. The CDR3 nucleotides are TGCGCCAGCAGCCGGTACAGCCAAGAGACCCAGTACTTC.

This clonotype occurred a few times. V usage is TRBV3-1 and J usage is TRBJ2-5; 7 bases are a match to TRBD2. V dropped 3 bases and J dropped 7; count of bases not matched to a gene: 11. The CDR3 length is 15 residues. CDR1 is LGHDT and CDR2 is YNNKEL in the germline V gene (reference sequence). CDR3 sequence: CASSQQVRGWGTQYF. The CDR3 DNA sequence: TGTGCCAGCAGCCAGCAGGTGCGGGGGTGGGGGACCCAGTACTTC.

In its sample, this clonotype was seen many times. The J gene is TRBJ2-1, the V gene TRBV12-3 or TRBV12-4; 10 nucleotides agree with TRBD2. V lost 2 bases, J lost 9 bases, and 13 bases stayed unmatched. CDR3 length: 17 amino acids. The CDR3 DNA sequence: TGTGCCAGCAGTTTATTCGGGCGGCCTAGCGGGAGCGGTGAGCAGTTCTTC. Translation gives CASSLFGRPSGSGEQFF.

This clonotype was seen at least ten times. The CDR3 spells CASSPLYEQFF. In DNA, the CDR3 is TGTGCCAGCAGCCCGTTGTATGAGCAGTTCTTC. The chain combines TRBV11-2 with TRBJ2-1; D unclear. CDR1 SGHAT and CDR2 FQNNGV come from the germline V gene. The ends were cut back, 5 bases at V and 8 bases at J, with 7 bases in the middle. The CDR3 sequence is 11 residues long.

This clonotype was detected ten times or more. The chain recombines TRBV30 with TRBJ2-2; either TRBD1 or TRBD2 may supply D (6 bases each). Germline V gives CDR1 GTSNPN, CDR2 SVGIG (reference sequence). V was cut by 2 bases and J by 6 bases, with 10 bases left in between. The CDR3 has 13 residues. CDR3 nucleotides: TGTGCCTGGAGTCTCCGGGGGCCCGGGGAGCTGTTTTTT. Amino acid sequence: CAWSLRGPGELFF. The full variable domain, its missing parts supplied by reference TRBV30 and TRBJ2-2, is SQTIHQWPATLVQPVGSPLSLECTVEGTSNPNLYWYRQAAGRGLQLLFYSVGIGQISSEVPQNLSASRPQDRQFILSSKKLLLSDSGFYLCAWSLRGPGELFFGEGSRLTVL.

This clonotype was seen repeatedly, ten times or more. CDR3 DNA: TGCAGTGCCACGCACGGGGGAGCCTACGAGCAGTACTTC. Encoded protein: CSATHGGAYEQYF. The chain links TRBV20-1 to TRBJ2-7; TRBD2 might be the D (6 bases). V shed 6 bases and J shed 2 bases, with 14 bases lying between them. This CDR3 comprises 13 residues. CDR1 and CDR2 (germline): DFQATT, SNEGSKA (reference sequence).

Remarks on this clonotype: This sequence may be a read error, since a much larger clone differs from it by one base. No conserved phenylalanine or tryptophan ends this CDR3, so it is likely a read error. The CDR3 here is CASSDTSGANVLTL. The CDR3 nucleotides are TGTGCCAGCAGTGACACCTCTGGGGCCAACGTCCTGACTCTC. The chain carries TRBV12-3 or TRBV12-4 and TRBJ2-6; unclear D gene. The CDR3 spans 14 residues. Trimming took off 5 bases at V and 0 bases at J, with 5 bases between the two ends.

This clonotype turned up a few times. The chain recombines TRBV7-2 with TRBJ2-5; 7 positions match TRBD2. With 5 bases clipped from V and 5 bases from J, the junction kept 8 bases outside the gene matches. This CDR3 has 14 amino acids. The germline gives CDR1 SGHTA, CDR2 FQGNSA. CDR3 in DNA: TGTGCCAGCAGCCCACTAGCGCCAACGGAGACCCAGTACTTC. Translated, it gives CASSPLAPTETQYF.

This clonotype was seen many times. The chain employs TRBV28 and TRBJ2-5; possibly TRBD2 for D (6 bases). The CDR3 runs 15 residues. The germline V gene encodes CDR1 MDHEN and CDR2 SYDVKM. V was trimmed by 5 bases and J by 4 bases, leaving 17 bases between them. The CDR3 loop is CASSHAAGRLETQYF. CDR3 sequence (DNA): TGTGCCAGCAGTCACGCGGCGGGGCGGCTAGAGACCCAGTACTTC. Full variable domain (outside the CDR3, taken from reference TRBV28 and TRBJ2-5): DVKVTQSSRYLVKRTGEKVFLECVQDMDHENMFWYRQDPGLGLRLIYFSYDVKMKEKGDIPEGYSVSREKKERFSLILESASTNQTSMYLCASSHAAGRLETQYFGPGTRLLVL.

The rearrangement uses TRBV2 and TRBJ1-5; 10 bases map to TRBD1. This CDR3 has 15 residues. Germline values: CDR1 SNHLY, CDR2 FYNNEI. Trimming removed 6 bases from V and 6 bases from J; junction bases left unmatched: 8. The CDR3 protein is CASRPGTGDGQPQHF. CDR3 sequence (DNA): TGTGCCAGCAGACCCGGGACAGGGGATGGTCAGCCCCAGCATTTT.

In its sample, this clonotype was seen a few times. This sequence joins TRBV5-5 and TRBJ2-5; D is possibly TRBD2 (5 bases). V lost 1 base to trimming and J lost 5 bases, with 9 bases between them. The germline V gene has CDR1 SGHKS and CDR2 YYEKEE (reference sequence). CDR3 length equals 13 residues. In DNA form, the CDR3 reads TGTGCCAGCAGCTTGCCGGGATGGGAGACCCAGTACTTC. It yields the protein CASSLPGWETQYF.

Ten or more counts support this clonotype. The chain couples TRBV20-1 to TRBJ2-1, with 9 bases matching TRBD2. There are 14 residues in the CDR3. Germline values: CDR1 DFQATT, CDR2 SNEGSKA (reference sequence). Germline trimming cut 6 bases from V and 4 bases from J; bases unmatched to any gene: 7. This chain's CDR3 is CSARLAANYNEQFF. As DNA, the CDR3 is TGCAGTGCGCGACTAGCGGCTAATTACAATGAGCAGTTCTTC.

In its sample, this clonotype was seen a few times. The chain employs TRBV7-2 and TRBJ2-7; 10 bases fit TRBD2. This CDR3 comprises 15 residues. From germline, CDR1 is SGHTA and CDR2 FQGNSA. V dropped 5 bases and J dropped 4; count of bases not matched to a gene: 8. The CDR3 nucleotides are TGTGCCAGCAGCCCCGCAGCGGGAGGGGGGTACGAGCAGTACTTC. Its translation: CASSPAAGGGYEQYF.

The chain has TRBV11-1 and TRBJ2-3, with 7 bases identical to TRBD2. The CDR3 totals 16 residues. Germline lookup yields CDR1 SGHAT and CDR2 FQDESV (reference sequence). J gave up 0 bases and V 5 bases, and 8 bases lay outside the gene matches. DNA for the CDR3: TGTGCCAGCAGCCCCCGAACTAGCGATAGCACAGATACGCAGTATTTT. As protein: CASSPRTSDSTDTQYF. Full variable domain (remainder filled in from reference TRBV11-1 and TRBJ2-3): EAEVAQSPRYKITEKSQAVAFWCDPISGHATLYWYRQILGQGPELLVQFQDESVVDDSQLPKDRFSAERLKGVDSTLKIQPAELGDSAMYLCASSPRTSDSTDTQYFGPGTRLTVL.

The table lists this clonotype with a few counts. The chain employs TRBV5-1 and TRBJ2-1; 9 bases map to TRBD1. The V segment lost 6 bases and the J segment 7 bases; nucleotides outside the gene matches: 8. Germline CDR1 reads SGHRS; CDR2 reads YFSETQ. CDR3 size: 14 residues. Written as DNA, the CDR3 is TGCGCCAGCAACGGACAGGGGCGCGCGAATGAGCAGTTCTTC. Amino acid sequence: CASNGQGRANEQFF.

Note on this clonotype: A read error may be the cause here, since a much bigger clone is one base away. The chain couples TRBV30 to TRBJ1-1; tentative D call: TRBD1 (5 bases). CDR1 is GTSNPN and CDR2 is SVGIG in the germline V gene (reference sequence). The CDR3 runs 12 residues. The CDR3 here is CAWGGVNTEASF. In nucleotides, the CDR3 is TGTGCCTGGGGGGGGGTGAACACTGAAGCTTCCTTT.

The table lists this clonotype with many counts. In nucleotides, the CDR3 is TGTGCCAGCCCTGTCGTCGGCCCATGGGAAGAGACCCAGTACTTC. It is translated as CASPVVGPWEETQYF. The V call is TRBV28, the J call TRBJ2-5; no reliable D call. V lost 8 bases, J lost 3 bases, and 19 bases lay in between. CDR1 and CDR2 (germline): MDHEN, SYDVKM. The CDR3 extends over 15 amino acids.

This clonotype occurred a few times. The CDR3 DNA reads TGTGCCAGCAGCTTAGCAGGCGGGAGGGGGGCCGGGGAGCTGTTTTTT. Its translation is CASSLAGGRGAGELFF. The chain uses TRBV7-2 and TRBJ2-2; TRBD2 matches 9 bases. J gave up 6 bases and V 0 bases, and 5 bases lay outside the gene matches. CDR3 size: 16 residues. Germline-derived CDR1 and CDR2 are SGHTA and FQGNSA.

In nucleotides, the CDR3 is TGTGCCAGCAGCCTAGGGGTTTTGAACACCGGGGAGCTGTTTTTT. This encodes CASSLGVLNTGELFF. The chain combines TRBV6-2 or TRBV6-3 with TRBJ2-2, with D possibly being TRBD1 (5 bases). The CDR3 totals 15 residues. Trimming shortened V by 6 bases and J by 1 base, and 12 bases separated the two germline ends. Germline assignment: CDR1 MNHEY and CDR2 SVGEGT.

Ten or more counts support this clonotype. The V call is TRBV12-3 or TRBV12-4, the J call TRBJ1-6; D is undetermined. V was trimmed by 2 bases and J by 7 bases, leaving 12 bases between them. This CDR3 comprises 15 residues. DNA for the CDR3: TGTGCCAGCAGTTTATCGGTGGGTTGGAATTCACCCCTCCACTTT. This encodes CASSLSVGWNSPLHF.

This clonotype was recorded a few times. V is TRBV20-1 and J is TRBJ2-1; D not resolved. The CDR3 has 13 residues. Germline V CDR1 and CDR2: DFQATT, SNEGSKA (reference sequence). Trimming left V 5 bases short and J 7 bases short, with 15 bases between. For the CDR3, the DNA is TGCAGTGCTCCAAGAATTAGTGGGAATGAGCAGTTCTTC. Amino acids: CSAPRISGNEQFF.